The T cell receptor beta chain under discussion was sequenced for a study of blood T cell repertoires in COVID-19. Overall study context: Researchers got acute and convalescent COVID-19 samples from the United States, Italy and Spain. PBMCs, B-cell-depleted T cells, or T cells were the source of the cDNA or gDNA that made up the material.

Per the original methods: Amplification of reference gene primers was used by the study to estimate nucleated cell counts. Assay used: immunoSEQ multiplex PCR; TCRdb lists only in-frame clones, some missing. For V, J and clone size, that table is used; D and trimming come from the DNA. The sample contains approximately 210,000 clones, about 83% of which appear only once. This clonotype was sampled from a woman aged 45 to 65 with active or convalescent COVID-19. The sequencing input was peripheral blood.

The CDR3 DNA reads TGTGCCAGCAGTGACGGGGCGCAGGGCACAGATACGCAGTATTTT. Its protein is CASSDGAQGTDTQYF. The chain couples TRBV6-4 to TRBJ2-3; TRBD1 is a possible D gene (5 bases). Deletions cut 2 bases from V and 1 base from J, with 10 bases between. Germline-derived CDR1 and CDR2 are MRHNA and SNTAGT. This CDR3 is built from 15 residues.